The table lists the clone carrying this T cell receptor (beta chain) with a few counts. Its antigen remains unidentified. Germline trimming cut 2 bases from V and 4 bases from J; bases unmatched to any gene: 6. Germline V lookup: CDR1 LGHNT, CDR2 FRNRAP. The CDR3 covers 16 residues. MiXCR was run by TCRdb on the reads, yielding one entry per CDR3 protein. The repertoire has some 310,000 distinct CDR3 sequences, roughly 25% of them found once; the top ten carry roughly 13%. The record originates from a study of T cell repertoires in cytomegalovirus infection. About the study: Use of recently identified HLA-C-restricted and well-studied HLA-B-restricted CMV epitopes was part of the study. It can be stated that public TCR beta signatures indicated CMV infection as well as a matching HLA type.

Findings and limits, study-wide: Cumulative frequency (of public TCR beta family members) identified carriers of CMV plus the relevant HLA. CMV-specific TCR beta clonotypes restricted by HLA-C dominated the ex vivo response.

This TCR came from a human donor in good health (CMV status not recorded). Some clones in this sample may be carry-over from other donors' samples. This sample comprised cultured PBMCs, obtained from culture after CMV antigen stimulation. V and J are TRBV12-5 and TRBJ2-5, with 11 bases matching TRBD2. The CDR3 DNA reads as TGTGCTAGTGGTTTGATGCCTAGCGGGAGGATAGAGACCCAGTACTTC. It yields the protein CASGLMPSGRIETQYF.